The 18 T cell receptor beta chains below were found in one sample sequenced in a study of T cells expressing NK-cell markers. Reanalyzing the 5' RACE reads, TCRdb keeps one entry per CDR3 protein, without DNA. Its clone listing holds hundreds of thousands of distinct CDR3 sequences. What was sequenced was blood T cells: a sorted CD56 or NKG2C T cell subset, CD4+ or CD8+ T cells, or bulk PBMC T cells (not recorded which). The receptor source for this set is a woman aged 18 to 75 in good health.

The chain uses TRBV7-9 and TRBJ1-6; TCRdb selects TRBD1, and the lack of DNA leaves this call unchecked. CDR3 length: 17 amino acids. Germline loops: CDR1 SEHNR, CDR2 FQNEAQ (reference sequence). Here the CDR3 reads CASRSEGTVGLNSPLHF. The whole variable domain, filled in from reference TRBV7-9 and TRBJ1-6, reads DTGVSQNPRHKITKRGQNVTFRCDPISEHNRLYWYRQTLGQGPEFLTYFQNEAQLEKSRLLSDRFSAERPKGSFSTLEIQRTEQGDSAMYLCASRSEGTVGLNSPLHFGNGTRLTVT.

This rearrangement joins TRBV19 to TRBJ2-1; the TCRdb call, TRBD1, lacks DNA for checking. This CDR3 region has 14 residues. Germline loops: CDR1 LNHDA, CDR2 SQIVND (reference sequence). CDR3 loop: CASSSRTGAAEQFF.

The chain links TRBV29-1 to TRBJ1-2; TCRdb's D gene call, TRBD1, goes unchecked for lack of DNA. CDR3 size: 14 residues. In germline, CDR1 is SQVTM, CDR2 ANQGSEA. CDR3 protein: CSVDTGAQQYGYTF.

The chain joins TRBV9 to TRBJ2-5. This CDR3 is built from 13 residues. Looked up from germline, CDR1 is SGDLS and CDR2 is YYNGEE. The CDR3 loop is CASGPQMGETQYF.

V usage is TRBV6-1 and J usage is TRBJ1-2; the D call of TRBD1 rests on TCRdb alone, since no DNA is present to check it. CDR3 size: 14 residues. Germline V gene data show CDR1 as MNHNS and CDR2 as SASEGT. CDR3 in amino acids: CASSPEQGASGYTF.

The chain has TRBV29-1 and TRBJ2-1. The germline gives CDR1 SQVTM, CDR2 ANQGSEA. The CDR3 has 14 residues. The CDR3 sequence: CSVDLGRGDNEQFF.

The chain recombines TRBV5-1 with TRBJ2-7; TCRdb returns TRBD1, unconfirmable since there is no DNA. Germline values: CDR1 SGHRS, CDR2 YFSETQ. CDR3 length equals 15 residues. The CDR3 is CASSWDRGPKYEQYF. The full variable domain, with the rest looked up from reference TRBV5-1 and TRBJ2-7, is KAGVTQTPRYLIKTRGQQVTLSCSPISGHRSVSWYQQTPGQGLQFLFEYFSETQRNKGNFPGRFSGRQFSNSRSEMNVSTLELGDSALYLCASSWDRGPKYEQYFGPGTRLTVT.

This rearrangement joins TRBV15 to TRBJ1-2. CDR1 and CDR2 (germline): LNHNV, YYDKDF (reference sequence). CDR3 length: 11 amino acids. The CDR3 here is CATTDNYGYTF.

The J gene is TRBJ1-1, the V gene TRBV20-1; TCRdb calls TRBD1, which cannot be checked without DNA. Germline V CDR1 and CDR2: DFQATT, SNEGSKA (reference sequence). The CDR3 covers 13 residues. Here the CDR3 reads CSARGGGHTEAFF.

The V call is TRBV7-9, the J call TRBJ2-2; as DNA is missing, the TRBD2 call by TCRdb cannot be tested. Germline-derived CDR1 and CDR2 are SEHNR and FQNEAQ (reference sequence). The CDR3 spans 15 residues. The CDR3 reads CASSLTGLITGELFF.

This chain links TRBV7-3 with TRBJ2-3; TCRdb calls TRBD1, which cannot be checked without DNA. The germline V gene has CDR1 SGHTA and CDR2 FQGTGA. CDR3 size: 13 residues. CDR3 protein: CVSSSTGKDTQYF.

The CDR3 region is CASSYGLEIYEQYF. The chain has TRBV6-2 or TRBV6-3 and TRBJ2-7; the D gene TCRdb calls, TRBD2, cannot be checked with no DNA. This CDR3 is built from 14 residues. Germline assignment: CDR1 MNHEY and CDR2 SVGEGT.

The gene calls are TRBV11-2 and TRBJ2-3; checking the TCRdb D call of TRBD2 is not possible without DNA. Germline lookup yields CDR1 SGHAT and CDR2 FQNNGV. The CDR3 totals 18 residues. CDR3 residues: CASSLPGTSIRRADTQYF.

This sequence joins TRBV7-2 and TRBJ1-2; TCRdb reports TRBD1, a call that lacks DNA to check it against. The germline CDR1 and CDR2 sequences are SGHTA and FQGNSA. This CDR3 contains 13 residues. The CDR3 sequence is CASSRDRFRGYTF.

The chain couples TRBV5-4 to TRBJ2-5; without DNA, the TCRdb call of TRBD2 cannot be checked. The CDR3 length is 16 residues. Germline CDR1 is SGHNT and CDR2 is YYREEE (reference sequence). CDR3 protein: CASSLGRERLRETQYF.

The chain joins TRBV5-6 to TRBJ2-7. Germline CDR1 reads SGHDT; CDR2 reads YYEEEE. CDR3 length: 14 amino acids. CDR3 sequence reads: CASSRNLHSYEQYF. Variable domain in full (rest from reference TRBV5-6 and TRBJ2-7): DAGVTQSPTHLIKTRGQQVTLRCSPKSGHDTVSWYQQALGQGPQFIFQYYEEEERQRGNFPDRFSGHQFPNYSSELNVNALLLGDSALYLCASSRNLHSYEQYFGPGTRLTVT.

The chain recombines TRBV5-1 with TRBJ2-7; checking the TCRdb D call of TRBD2 is not possible without DNA. The germline gives CDR1 SGHRS, CDR2 YFSETQ. The CDR3 consists of 16 residues. This chain's CDR3 is CASSQTRGGGYYEQYF.

The chain links TRBV7-2 to TRBJ1-3. Germline CDR1 and CDR2: SGHTA and FQGNSA. The CDR3 runs 15 residues. CDR3 in amino acids: CASSPRTFSGNTIYF.